This TCR beta chain stems from a study of regulatory dendritic cells for organ transplantation. Trimming cost V 0 bases and J 2 bases; bases outside gene matches: 16. The CDR3 runs 20 residues. Of note for this clone: Its antigen remains unidentified.

Only in-frame clones appear in the TCRdb table, and some are missing; sequencing was by immunoSEQ multiplex PCR. The sample consists of about 38,000 clones, approximately 90% of them appearing once. Study-level results: Regulatory dendritic cells appeared to expand memory CD8+ clones less than mature ones. Resting memory CD8+ T cells held the most alloreactive clonotypes.

This TCR derives from a human donor in good health. Sequencing was done on a sample of naive CD8+ T cells from blood. Indicated subset: CD45RA+ naive T cells. The V call is TRBV5-3, the J call TRBJ1-4, with TRBD1 matching 7 bases. TRBV5-3 is marked as an open reading frame, function uncertain. CDR3 nucleotide sequence: TGTGCCAGAAGCTTGGAGACGTGGGTTGCTAGGGGGCTCACTAATGAAAAACTGTTTTTT. It yields the protein CARSLETWVARGLTNEKLFF.